This T cell receptor beta chain was captured by sequencing in a study of a mutant IDH1 vaccine in newly diagnosed glioma. CDR1 is ENHRY, CDR2 SYGVKD, per germline. V was trimmed by 4 bases and J by 2 bases, leaving 20 bases between them. The CDR3 is 17 amino acids. The table came from immunoSEQ multiplex PCR; TCRdb's copy has only in-frame clones and leaves some out. Of about 60,000 clones in the sample, about 89% were seen once. A remark on this clone: What it recognizes is unknown.

Time point here: week 23, last vaccination. The content of each vaccine dose was 300 ug of mutant IDH1 20-mer peptide, and topical imiquimod accompanied it. This TCR came from a man aged 35 to 55 with glioma. The chain uses TRBV10-3 and TRBJ2-5; possibly TRBD1 or TRBD2 for D (7 bases each). Here the sequenced sample was PBMCs, taken from a glioma patient whose treatment included an IDH1 peptide vaccine. The CDR3 coding sequence is TGTGCCATCAGTGGTCGACAGGGAGGGGCGGCACAAGAGACCCAGTACTTC. Its protein is CAISGRQGGAAQETQYF.